The next 32 T cell receptor beta chains were all read from a single sample in a study of shared clonotypes between healthy human individuals. The protocol was immunoSEQ multiplex PCR, while the TCRdb copy is restricted to in-frame clones and leaves out a portion. The top ten clones hold around 0.4% of a sample with a few million clones, approximately 93% of them seen once. The material sequenced was naive CD4+ T cells from PBMCs. Subset specified: CD45RA+ positively selected. All receptors derive from a man aged 18-30 years in good health. Some clones in this sample may be carry-over from other donors' samples.

This clone has a single count. The chain carries TRBV7-8 and TRBJ2-5; no definite D call. Germline V lookup: CDR1 SGHVS, CDR2 FQNEAQ. CDR3 size: 16 residues. V lost 2 bases, J lost 0 bases, and 13 bases lay in between. In nucleotides, the CDR3 is TGTGCCAGCAGCTTACGGAGAGTCATTCACCAAGAGACCCAGTACTTC. It encodes CASSLRRVIHQETQYF.

The chain uses TRBV4-3 and TRBJ1-1; 7 nucleotides line up with TRBD1. CDR1 is LGHNA and CDR2 is YSLEER in the germline V gene. The CDR3 is 16 residues long. The V gene end was trimmed by 3 bases and the J gene end by 3 bases; junction bases not matched to a gene: 10. CDR3 in amino acids: CASSQGSGTADTEAFF. The DNA for the CDR3 is TGCGCCAGCAGCCAGGGATCCGGGACAGCAGACACTGAAGCTTTCTTT.

This chain connects TRBV28 to TRBJ2-3, with TRBD2 matching over 10 bases. There are 15 residues in the CDR3. V gave up 4 bases and J gave up 7 bases; unmatched junction bases: 8. Germline assignment: CDR1 MDHEN and CDR2 SYDVKM. The CDR3: CASSSIAGGGNTQYF. DNA for the CDR3: TGTGCCAGCAGTTCTATAGCGGGAGGTGGGAATACGCAGTATTTT.

This chain uses TRBV18 with TRBJ1-4; a weak D match, TRBD1 (6 bases). Germline lookup yields CDR1 KGHSH and CDR2 LQKENI. Trimming left V 2 bases short and J 2 bases short, with 12 bases between. The CDR3 sequence is 16 residues long. The CDR3 loop is CASSPTTGRTNEKLFF. Here the CDR3 DNA reads TGTGCCAGCTCACCAACTACAGGGAGGACTAATGAAAAACTGTTTTTT.

The V gene is TRBV21-1, the J gene TRBJ1-4; the table's D call, TRBD1, was not checked against the DNA. TRBV21-1 is listed as a pseudogene. The CDR3 is made up of 14 amino acids. CDR3 sequence: CASSRGSEEGELFF. The CDR3 coding sequence is TGTGCCAGCAGCAGGGGGTCCGAAGAGGGGGAACTGTTTTTT.

The count of this clone is one. The V gene is TRBV21-1, the J gene TRBJ2-4; the table's D call, TRBD2, was not checked against the DNA. TRBV21-1 represents a pseudogene. This CDR3 comprises 18 residues. The CDR3 sequence: CASSKIAPSGLAKNIQYF. The CDR3, as DNA: TGTGCCAGCAGCAAAATCGCTCCTAGCGGACTAGCCAAAAACATTCAGTACTTC.

This clone was seen a few times. This chain uses TRBV27 with TRBJ1-1, with D tentatively TRBD1 (6 bases). The V gene's germline CDR1 is MNHEY and CDR2 SMNVEV (reference sequence). V was pared by 5 bases and J by 5 bases, with 18 bases between. This CDR3 has 15 residues. In DNA, the CDR3 is TGTGCCAGCAGTGCCACTCTCACAGGGAGGACTGAAGCTTTCTTT. It is translated as CASSATLTGRTEAFF.

The chain joins TRBV13 to TRBJ2-7; D uncertain. Germline values: CDR1 PRHDT, CDR2 FYEKMQ (reference sequence). Trimming took off 5 bases at V and 6 bases at J, with 20 bases between the two ends. The CDR3 sequence is 15 residues long. CDR3 amino acids: CASSTRQVLVGEQYF. The CDR3 nucleotides read TGTGCCAGCAGCACCCGCCAGGTCTTAGTCGGCGAGCAGTACTTC. Drawing the rest from reference TRBV13 and TRBJ2-7, the complete variable domain is AAGVIQSPRHLIKEKRETATLKCYPIPRHDTVYWYQQGPGQDPQFLISFYEKMQSDKGSIPDRFSAQQFSDYHSELNMSSLELGDSALYFCASSTRQVLVGEQYFGPGTRLTVT.

The V call is TRBV7-8, the J call TRBJ1-4; D might be TRBD1 (5 bases). CDR3 size: 15 residues. CDR1 and CDR2 (germline): SGHVS, FQNEAQ. V was trimmed by 1 base and J by 5 bases, leaving 11 bases between them. The CDR3 nucleotides read TGTGCCAGCAGCTTAGGGGGGAAGGGAAATGAAAAACTGTTTTTT. Translating gives CASSLGGKGNEKLFF.

The J gene is TRBJ2-4, the V gene TRBV28; 9 nucleotides agree with TRBD2. Trimming at V came to 8 bases and at J to 7 bases, leaving 12 bases not matched to a gene. Per germline, CDR1 MDHEN and CDR2 SYDVKM. The CDR3 consists of 15 residues. The CDR3 here is CASAGREGKRNIQYF. CDR3 DNA sequence: TGTGCCAGCGCAGGGCGGGAGGGCAAGCGGAACATTCAGTACTTC.

The chain employs TRBV6-5 and TRBJ1-1, with a possible D match to TRBD1 (5 bases). V was clipped by 7 bases and J by 2 bases, with 11 bases between them. CDR1 MNHEY and CDR2 SVGAGI come from the germline V gene. The CDR3 has 13 amino acids. CDR3: CASTQRGNTEAFF. In DNA, the CDR3 is TGTGCCAGCACCCAGAGGGGTAACACTGAAGCTTTCTTT.

The chain couples TRBV6-5 to TRBJ1-6; D is ambiguous. The germline CDR1 and CDR2 sequences are MNHEY and SVGAGI. With 6 bases removed from V and 8 bases from J, the gap between germline ends came to 14 bases. The CDR3 is 14 amino acids. CDR3 protein: CASSRRRLDSPLHF. In nucleotides, the CDR3 is TGTGCCAGCAGCCGACGCCGACTCGATTCACCCCTCCACTTT.

J is TRBJ2-5 and V is TRBV11-3; the D is unclear. V lost 0 bases to trimming and J lost 2 bases, with 10 bases between them. The CDR3 has 15 residues. Germline CDR1 SGHNT, CDR2 YENEEA. CDR3 DNA: TGTGCCAGCAGCTTAGATCCCTACGGACAAGAGACCCAGTACTTC. This translates into CASSLDPYGQETQYF.

This clone came up a few times. This chain joins TRBV15 and TRBJ1-5; 9 bases match TRBD1. J was trimmed by 8 bases and V by 3 bases; bases with no gene match: 5. Per the germline V gene, CDR1 is LNHNV and CDR2 is YYDKDF (reference sequence). This CDR3 has 14 amino acids. Written as DNA, the CDR3 is TGTGCCACCAGCAGGCGGGACAGGGATGAGCCCCAGCATTTT. This encodes CATSRRDRDEPQHF.

As to this clone: Compared with germline, one end of the junction differs, possibly owing to a read error. Other DNA sequences in the sample encode the same CDR3. The genes are TRBV2 and TRBJ1-2; D not resolved. The CDR3 contains 13 residues. Germline CDR1 and CDR2: SNHLY and FYNNEI. The CDR3 nucleotides read TGTGCCAGCACTGGGGATACTAATTATGGCTACACCTTC. Amino acids: CASTGDTNYGYTF.

Here the CDR3 reads CASSLAGQAKNIQYF. CDR3 nucleotide sequence: TGTGCCAGCAGTCTAGCGGGACAAGCCAAAAACATTCAGTACTTC. V gene TRBV28 combines with J gene TRBJ2-4; TRBD2 matches at 9 bases. Germline V gives CDR1 MDHEN, CDR2 SYDVKM. This CDR3 has 15 amino acids. After removal of 5 bases from V and 0 bases from J, the junction contained 2 bases not matched to a gene.

This chain connects TRBV18 to TRBJ2-7; possibly TRBD1 for D (5 bases). The V gene lost 3 bases and the J gene lost 5 bases, with 14 bases spanning the gap. There are 14 residues in the CDR3. Germline-derived CDR1 and CDR2 are KGHSH and LQKENI. CDR3 region: CASSPTVQENEQYF. CDR3 nucleotide sequence: TGTGCCAGCTCACCGACGGTACAGGAGAACGAGCAGTACTTC.

About this clone itself: Other nucleotide sequences in the sample specify the same CDR3. The chain couples TRBV2 to TRBJ2-7; D gene unclear. The CDR3 extends over 11 amino acids. V was shortened by 3 bases and J by 4 bases, with 4 bases between the two germline ends. CDR1 is SNHLY and CDR2 is FYNNEI in the germline V gene. This CDR3 is CASSERYEQYF. CDR3 DNA: TGTGCCAGCAGTGAGCGGTACGAGCAGTACTTC.

Only one count was recorded for this clone. The sample has other DNA sequences that encode this CDR3 too. The rearrangement links TRBV5-1 to TRBJ2-1; TRBD2 agrees at 9 bases. The trim removed 2 bases at V and 4 bases at J, leaving 4 bases unmatched. The CDR3 has 15 amino acids. Germline lookup yields CDR1 SGHRS and CDR2 YFSETQ. The CDR3 is CASSLGSGSYNEQFF. Here the CDR3 DNA reads TGCGCCAGCAGCTTAGGTAGCGGGAGTTACAATGAGCAGTTCTTC.

The chain has TRBV5-1 and TRBJ2-3; TRBD2 aligns across 7 bases. Germline values: CDR1 SGHRS, CDR2 YFSETQ. The ends lost 4 bases at V and 1 base at J; junction bases unmatched: 9. The CDR3 is 16 residues long. For the CDR3, the DNA is TGCGCCAGCAGCCTTGAGCGGAGCGGGGGCACAGATACGCAGTATTTT. Its protein product is CASSLERSGGTDTQYF.

This clone appeared once. The V gene is TRBV28, the J gene TRBJ2-1; 7 bases map to TRBD1. The CDR3 runs to 14 residues. In germline, CDR1 is MDHEN, CDR2 SYDVKM. The V segment lost 10 bases and the J segment 7 bases; nucleotides outside the gene matches: 13. CDR3 in DNA: TGTGCCACCTTACCGGGACAGAGGCTTAATGAGCAGTTCTTC. Encoded protein: CATLPGQRLNEQFF.

This chain connects TRBV14 to TRBJ1-5; no reliable D call. The CDR3 runs to 13 residues. Trimming cost V 4 bases and J 6 bases, with 10 bases left between them. Germline V gene lookup returns CDR1 SGHDN and CDR2 FVKESK. CDR3 sequence: CASSRGIGQPQHF. The CDR3 bases are TGTGCCAGCAGCCGAGGGATCGGTCAGCCCCAGCATTTT.

CDR3 amino acids: CASSLATGVTDTQYF. The CDR3 bases are TGTGCCAGCAGCTTAGCCACAGGGGTGACAGATACGCAGTATTTT. The chain combines TRBV7-2 with TRBJ2-3; TRBD1 agrees at 7 bases. CDR1 is SGHTA and CDR2 is FQGNSA in the germline V gene. The CDR3 length is 15 residues. V shed 0 bases and J 3 bases; nucleotides not matched to a gene: 3.

With respect to this clone: Additional DNA sequences in this sample encode the identical CDR3. The rearrangement uses TRBV19 and TRBJ1-1, with D possibly matching TRBD1 (5 bases). In germline, CDR1 is LNHDA, CDR2 SQIVND (reference sequence). V lost 6 bases to trimming and J lost 0 bases, with 11 bases between them. The CDR3 is made up of 14 amino acids. The CDR3 region has the DNA TGTGCCAGTAGCCCGACAGTTATGAACACTGAAGCTTTCTTT. This translates into CASSPTVMNTEAFF.

The V gene is TRBV9, the J gene TRBJ1-2; 7 bases line up with TRBD1. The CDR3 is made up of 14 amino acids. Looked up from germline, CDR1 is SGDLS and CDR2 is YYNGEE. The V gene end was trimmed by 1 base and the J gene end by 5 bases; junction bases not matched to a gene: 5. The CDR3 is CASSVSSGGYGYTF. The CDR3 DNA sequence: TGTGCCAGCAGCGTATCCTCAGGGGGGTATGGCTACACCTTC.

This clone came up once. The chain employs TRBV14 and TRBJ2-3, with 16 bases identical to TRBD2. Looked up from germline, CDR1 is SGHDN and CDR2 is FVKESK. Trimming removed 4 bases from V and 4 bases from J; junction bases left unmatched: 8. The CDR3 is made up of 18 amino acids. CDR3: CASSRYPGLAGGPDTQYF. As DNA, the CDR3 is TGTGCCAGCAGCCGATACCCGGGACTAGCGGGAGGGCCAGATACGCAGTATTTT.

This clone has just one count. The chain combines TRBV7-8 with TRBJ2-1; 13 bases agree with TRBD2. The CDR3 has 17 residues. Germline CDR1 is SGHVS and CDR2 is FQNEAQ. V shed 8 bases, J shed 0 bases, and the junction held 7 bases outside the gene matches. The CDR3 protein is CASGTSGAQSSYNEQFF. The CDR3 DNA sequence: TGTGCCAGCGGGACTAGCGGGGCCCAGAGCTCCTACAATGAGCAGTTCTTC.

This clone occurred once. V is TRBV28 and J is TRBJ1-5; 10 bases fit TRBD1. The V and J ends lost 4 bases and 0 bases, in that order; junction bases with no gene match: 9. The germline gives CDR1 MDHEN, CDR2 SYDVKM. The CDR3 has 18 amino acids. The DNA for the CDR3 is TGTGCCAGCAGTTCTTTCGGACAGGGGGTAGGTAGCAATCAGCCCCAGCATTTT. Translated, it gives CASSSFGQGVGSNQPQHF.

Regarding this clone: The identical CDR3 is also encoded by other nucleotide sequences in the sample. The rearrangement joins TRBV5-1 to TRBJ1-1; D is unresolved. Germline assignment: CDR1 SGHRS and CDR2 YFSETQ. V was shortened by 0 bases and J by 0 bases, with 9 bases between the two germline ends. The CDR3 covers 15 residues. The CDR3 DNA reads TGCGCCAGCAGCTTGGTCCGCGGGTTGAACACTGAAGCTTTCTTT. It is translated as CASSLVRGLNTEAFF.

The chain has TRBV7-3 and TRBJ2-1; D may be TRBD1 or TRBD2 (5 bases each). V shed 2 bases and J shed 9 bases, with 11 bases lying between them. Germline CDR1 SGHTA, CDR2 FQGTGA. The CDR3 is 13 residues long. CDR3 in DNA: TGTGCCAGCAGCTTATTTTCAGGGACTGAGCAGTTCTTC. Protein: CASSLFSGTEQFF.

The chain couples TRBV5-1 to TRBJ2-5; D gene uncertain. V gave up 3 bases and J gave up 5 bases, with 14 bases separating them. The CDR3 totals 14 residues. CDR1 is SGHRS, CDR2 YFSETQ, per germline. The CDR3 is CASSSIGQTETQYF. In DNA, the CDR3 is TGCGCCAGCAGCTCGATAGGTCAAACGGAGACCCAGTACTTC.

V is TRBV5-1 and J is TRBJ2-3; D is ambiguous. The CDR3 spans 15 residues. Trimming removed 1 base from V and 2 bases from J, with 11 bases in between. Germline lookup yields CDR1 SGHRS and CDR2 YFSETQ. CDR3 sequence: CASSLLPGNTDTQYF. CDR3 bases: TGCGCCAGCAGCTTGCTACCGGGCAACACAGATACGCAGTATTTT.